Included here is one TCR beta chain sequence, with context. What it binds is not known. This CDR3 region has 16 residues. The V segment lost 5 bases and the J segment 3 bases; nucleotides outside the gene matches: 8. Treatment specified: oral pan-JAK inhibitor, 5-10 mg twice daily. Peripheral blood and lesional scalp punch biopsies were taken from alopecia areata patients. This record comes from a study of CD8+ T cells in alopecia areata. Overall study: Treatment with tofacitinib (6 to 18 months) was followed by 6 months off drug.

Study-wide points: It was lesional scalp, especially alopecia totalis/universalis, that showed higher clonality than normal scalp.

cDNA serving as the sequencing template came from extracted, reverse transcribed RNA. Assay used: immunoSEQ multiplex PCR; TCRdb lists only in-frame clones, some missing. This sample has some 190,000 clones, with about half found just once. Sample: CD8+ T cells sorted from blood, taken at week 52, from a patient treated with tofacitinib. This chain connects TRBV23-1 to TRBJ1-1; 11 nucleotides agree with TRBD1. TRBV23-1 is an ORF, with its function uncertain. The receptor's source is a human donor with alopecia areata. CDR3 nucleotide sequence: TGCGCCAGCAGTGGGACAGGGGGTTGGTCCCACACTGAAGCTTTCTTT. Residues: CASSGTGGWSHTEAFF.